These 11 T cell receptor beta chains originate from one sample sequenced in a study of type 1 regulatory T cells. MiXCR, run by TCRdb on the reads, gives a single entry per CDR3 protein. The repertoire consists of 15,000 to 20,000 distinct CDR3 sequences, with roughly 10% occurring once and the leading ten covering over 2.5%. The sequenced sample was CD4+ T cells, either the whole sample or a sorted fraction (not recorded which). These receptors originate from a human donor in good health.

V usage is TRBV5-4 and J usage is TRBJ1-2; D unresolved. The V end was cut by 4 bases, the J end by 6 bases, with 13 bases between. The CDR3 runs 13 residues. Looked up from germline, CDR1 is SGHNT and CDR2 is YYREEE (reference sequence). This CDR3 is CASSVRGVDGYTF. In DNA form, the CDR3 reads TGTGCCAGCAGCGTGCGGGGAGTTGATGGCTACACCTTC.

This clonotype was detected many times. J is TRBJ1-5 and V is TRBV20-1; D is perhaps TRBD1 (6 bases). The CDR3 consists of 13 residues. Trimming cost V 3 bases and J 7 bases, with 13 bases left between them. Germline V gene data show CDR1 as DFQATT and CDR2 as SNEGSKA (reference sequence). The CDR3 coding sequence is TGCAGTGCTAGGACAGGCGCCGGGCAGCCCCAGCATTTT. This encodes CSARTGAGQPQHF.

This clonotype was detected many times. The chain has TRBV12-3 or TRBV12-4 and TRBJ1-5, with D perhaps TRBD1 (5 bases). This CDR3 region has 13 residues. The V and J ends lost 2 bases and 5 bases respectively, with 7 bases between them. The CDR3 loop is CASSLRGDQPQHF. The DNA of the CDR3 is TGTGCCAGCAGTTTACGGGGGGATCAGCCCCAGCATTTT.

The chain is built from TRBV5-4 and TRBJ1-4; a weak D match, TRBD1 (5 bases). Trimming took off 2 bases at V and 7 bases at J, with 12 bases between the two ends. In germline, CDR1 is SGHNT, CDR2 YYREEE (reference sequence). The CDR3 is 14 amino acids. The DNA for the CDR3 is TGTGCCAGCAGCTTATTCGGGGGTAGTGAAAAACTGTTTTTT. Encoded protein: CASSLFGGSEKLFF.

The chain recombines TRBV5-4 with TRBJ1-5, with TRBD1 identical over 7 bases. The CDR3 runs 15 residues. V lost 2 bases and J lost 0; bases outside the gene matches: 2. Germline V gene data show CDR1 as SGHNT and CDR2 as YYREEE (reference sequence). For the CDR3, the DNA is TGTGCCAGCAGCTTCGGGACAGATAGCAATCAGCCCCAGCATTTT. Translating gives CASSFGTDSNQPQHF.

This clonotype has at least ten counts. The V gene is TRBV6-6, the J gene TRBJ2-1, with D perhaps matching TRBD1 (7 bases). V was cut by 2 bases and J by 7 bases, with 15 bases left in between. Germline V gives CDR1 MNHNY, CDR2 SVGAGI (reference sequence). The CDR3 length is 15 residues. CDR3 sequence reads: CASSYRGLQGNEQFF. The CDR3 DNA follows: TGTGCCAGCAGTTACCGGGGGTTACAGGGGAATGAGCAGTTCTTC.

This clonotype was counted at least ten times. The gene calls are TRBV12-3 or TRBV12-4 and TRBJ1-6; no clear D gene. CDR3 length: 14 amino acids. The V gene lost 1 base and the J gene lost 6 bases, with 7 bases spanning the gap. In DNA, the CDR3 is TGTGCCAGCAGTTTAGGAGGGCTTAATTCACCCCTCCACTTT. Translation: CASSLGGLNSPLHF.

Only a few counts were recorded for this clonotype. V gene TRBV30 combines with J gene TRBJ1-5, with 11 bases that match TRBD1. Losses at the gene ends were 4 bases for V and 2 bases for J; bases not matched to a gene: 4. Germline V gene data show CDR1 as GTSNPN and CDR2 as SVGIG (reference sequence). This CDR3 is built from 15 residues. Here the CDR3 reads CAWNRDRGGNQPQHF. The CDR3 DNA is TGTGCCTGGAACCGGGACAGGGGGGGCAATCAGCCCCAGCATTTT.

This chain uses TRBV28 with TRBJ1-4; no firm D call. The CDR3 covers 14 residues. V was cut by 8 bases and J by 7 bases, with 17 bases left in between. CDR1 is MDHEN and CDR2 is SYDVKM in the germline V gene. The CDR3 protein is CASRPGGKGEKLFF. For the CDR3, the DNA is TGTGCCAGCCGTCCCGGAGGGAAGGGTGAAAAACTGTTTTTT.

The rearrangement links TRBV5-4 to TRBJ2-2; 7 bases map to TRBD2. After removal of 4 bases from V and 7 bases from J, the junction contained 4 bases not matched to a gene. The CDR3 runs 13 residues. CDR1 is SGHNT and CDR2 is YYREEE in the germline V gene (reference sequence). Written as DNA, the CDR3 is TGTGCCAGCAGCCCGCGGGAGATCGGGGAGCTGTTTTTT. Amino acid sequence: CASSPREIGELFF.

The rearrangement links TRBV7-2 to TRBJ2-7, with D possibly being TRBD1 (6 bases). V lost 2 bases to trimming and J lost 6 bases, with 11 bases between them. Germline V gene data show CDR1 as SGHTA and CDR2 as FQGNSA. The length of the CDR3 is 13 residues. The CDR3 region is CASSLREGGEQYF. The CDR3 DNA reads as TGTGCCAGCAGCTTAAGGGAAGGGGGCGAGCAGTACTTC.